One and the same sample provided the 30 T cell receptor beta chains below, sequenced in a study of blood T cells in healthy people across ages (dated by TCRdb to the mid-2010s). Receptors were amplified or captured by 5' RACE. Instrument used: Illumina HiSeq 2500. A second PCR of roughly 7 to 12 cycles was run with a J-beta primer mix and a sample-barcoded 5' primer. TCRdb took the public reads, trimmed them with fastp at Q25, ran MiXCR for clone calling and kept in-frame beta chains. Each CDR3 protein appears once, grouped with its most common genes and DNA. A total of about 1,800,000 distinct CDR3 sequences appear in this sample, approximately 30% of them only once. The ten largest clones capture roughly 8% of the sample. Sequences were obtained from blood. The receptors originated from a woman aged 25 to 39 in good health.

This clonotype was recorded at least ten times. J is TRBJ2-5 and V is TRBV4-1; D remains ambiguous. Germline V gene data show CDR1 as MGHRA and CDR2 as YSYEKL. V gave up 5 bases and J gave up 5 bases, with 12 bases separating them. The CDR3 contains 13 residues. The CDR3 sequence: CASSWVRRETQYF. The CDR3 DNA sequence: TGCGCCAGCAGCTGGGTCCGGCGGGAGACCCAGTACTTC.

This clonotype was counted between two and nine times. The chain employs TRBV12-3 or TRBV12-4 and TRBJ2-6; a possible D gene is TRBD2 (5 bases). Trimming removed 7 bases at V and 3 bases at J, with 16 bases between. The length of the CDR3 is 16 residues. The CDR3 reads CASNFRTGVGANVLTF. In DNA, the CDR3 is TGTGCCAGCAACTTTCGGACCGGGGTTGGGGCCAACGTCCTGACTTTC.

This clonotype was counted many times. The chain combines TRBV20-1 with TRBJ1-2, with 7 bases that match TRBD1. The CDR3 covers 12 residues. CDR1 and CDR2 (germline): DFQATT, SNEGSKA (reference sequence). CDR3 sequence: CRGGGGSYGYTF. For the CDR3, the DNA is TGCAGGGGAGGGGGCGGTAGCTATGGCTACACCTTC.

The CDR3 coding sequence is TGTGCCAGCAGCTTTACGAGCGCCCCCTTCAATGAGCAGTTCTTC. Protein: CASSFTSAPFNEQFF. The chain carries TRBV7-2 and TRBJ2-1, with D uncertain. Germline lookup yields CDR1 SGHTA and CDR2 FQGNSA. Trimming removed 3 bases from V and 6 bases from J, with 15 bases in between. The CDR3 is 15 residues long.

This clonotype was detected a few times. The chain couples TRBV7-8 to TRBJ2-3; 8 bases fit TRBD2. The CDR3 is made up of 15 amino acids. Germline assignment: CDR1 SGHVS and CDR2 FQNEAQ. Trimming took 5 bases from V and 6 from J; bases not matched to a gene: 10. The CDR3 bases are TGTGCCAGCAGCCTCCGGGGGGGGGTCGATGATACGCAGTATTTT. Its translation: CASSLRGGVDDTQYF.

In DNA form, the CDR3 reads TGTGCCAGCTCACCAGGGACAGCTATGAACACTGAAGCTTTCTTT. Its protein product is CASSPGTAMNTEAFF. The V call is TRBV18, the J call TRBJ1-1; 7 nucleotides match TRBD1. This CDR3 has 15 amino acids. V shed 2 bases and J 0 bases; nucleotides not matched to a gene: 3. Germline CDR1 reads KGHSH; CDR2 reads LQKENI. The full variable domain, completed using reference TRBV18 and TRBJ1-1, is NAGVMQNPRHLVRRRGQEARLRCSPMKGHSHVYWYRQLPEEGLKFMVYLQKENIIDESGMPKERFSAEFPKEGPSILRIQQVVRGDSAAYFCASSPGTAMNTEAFFGQGTRLTVV.

On this clonotype itself: This clone may be a read error of a much larger clone one base away. Here the CDR3 reads CASNPFTGANVPTF. In DNA form, the CDR3 reads TGCGCCAGCAATCCCTTTACCGGGGCCAACGTCCCGACTTTC. The genes are TRBV5-1 and TRBJ2-6; possibly TRBD1 or TRBD2 for D (5 bases each). Germline CDR1 is SGHRS and CDR2 is YFSETQ. The length of the CDR3 is 14 residues. Together with reference TRBV5-1 and TRBJ2-6, the CDR3 gives the full variable domain: KAGVTQTPRYLIKTRGQQVTLSCSPISGHRSVSWYQQTPGQGLQFLFEYFSETQRNKGNFPGRFSGRQFSNSRSEMNVSTLELGDSALYLCASNPFTGANVPTFGAGSRLTVL.

V and J are TRBV7-2 and TRBJ1-1; a possible D gene is TRBD1 (6 bases). Germline assignment: CDR1 SGHTA and CDR2 FQGNSA. The CDR3 runs 16 residues. Trimming shortened V by 3 bases and J by 1 base, and 15 bases separated the two germline ends. The CDR3 reads CASSLGALRSNTEAFF. CDR3 DNA: TGTGCCAGCAGCTTGGGGGCGCTACGCTCGAACACTGAAGCTTTCTTT.

The chain has TRBV6-5 and TRBJ2-5; D may be TRBD1 or TRBD2 (5 bases each). Germline values: CDR1 MNHEY, CDR2 SVGAGI. The CDR3 covers 12 residues. With 2 bases removed from V and 12 bases from J, the gap between germline ends came to 13 bases. CDR3 nucleotides: TGTGCCAGCAGTTACCCCGGGGCAGAGGAGTACTTC. Its translation: CASSYPGAEEYF.

This chain uses TRBV20-1 with TRBJ2-3; D gene uncertain. Germline lookup yields CDR1 DFQATT and CDR2 SNEGSKA (reference sequence). CDR3 size: 13 residues. V was cut by 3 bases and J by 1 base, with 8 bases left in between. The CDR3 spells CSASLVGTDTQYF. In DNA form, the CDR3 reads TGCAGTGCTAGTCTAGTGGGCACAGATACGCAGTATTTT.

The chain recombines TRBV20-1 with TRBJ2-3; D may be TRBD2 (6 bases). CDR1 and CDR2 (germline): DFQATT, SNEGSKA (reference sequence). The V and J ends lost 5 bases and 0 bases respectively, with 12 bases between them. The CDR3 extends over 14 amino acids. The CDR3 here is CSAGPSASTDTQYF. The CDR3 region has the DNA TGCAGTGCTGGGCCTAGCGCCAGCACAGATACGCAGTATTTT.

Written as DNA, the CDR3 is TGCAGTGCGATCCCCAGGTGGGGTTTGGGTGATTATACGCAGTATTTT. Its protein is CSAIPRWGLGDYTQYF. This chain connects TRBV20-1 to TRBJ2-3; no reliable D call. Trimming removed 6 bases from V and 7 bases from J, with 26 bases in between. The CDR3 loop spans 16 amino acids. Germline lookup yields CDR1 DFQATT and CDR2 SNEGSKA (reference sequence).

This clonotype occurred a few times. The J gene is TRBJ2-7, the V gene TRBV29-1; possible D gene TRBD2, 6 bases. The germline V gene encodes CDR1 SQVTM and CDR2 ANQGSEA. CDR3 length equals 12 residues. V was clipped by 7 bases and J by 3 bases, with 13 bases between them. The CDR3 sequence: CSAKEGYYEQYF. In nucleotides, the CDR3 is TGCAGCGCTAAGGAGGGCTACTACGAGCAGTACTTC.

The rearrangement links TRBV7-3 to TRBJ2-3, with D maybe TRBD1 (6 bases). The CDR3 totals 15 residues. Per the germline V gene, CDR1 is SGHTA and CDR2 is FQGTGA. Trimming pared 1 base from V and 6 bases from J, leaving 14 bases between. The CDR3 is CASSLNGGAPDTQYF. CDR3 nucleotide sequence: TGTGCCAGCAGCTTAAATGGGGGCGCCCCCGATACGCAGTATTTT.

This clonotype was seen only a few times. The V gene is TRBV3-1, the J gene TRBJ2-5; D uncertain. The J call is in doubt because the DNA end fits TRBJ2-7 better. Germline V gene data show CDR1 as LGHDT and CDR2 as YNNKEL (reference sequence). The CDR3 loop spans 14 amino acids. CDR3 sequence: CASSPTRSAPEQYF. Written as DNA, the CDR3 is TGTGCCAGCAGTCCTACGCGGTCTGCTCCCGAGCAGTACTTC.

There are many counts of this clonotype. In DNA form, the CDR3 reads TGTGCCATCAGTGAGGCGGCGGTGGAAGAGCAGTACTTC. The encoded protein is CAISEAAVEEQYF. The chain is built from TRBV10-3 and TRBJ2-7; D is ambiguous. The CDR3 is 13 amino acids. Deletions cut 2 bases from V and 7 bases from J, with 12 bases between. Germline V gene lookup returns CDR1 ENHRY and CDR2 SYGVKD.

V is TRBV7-2 and J is TRBJ1-5; D unclear. From germline, CDR1 is SGHTA and CDR2 FQGNSA. V was pared by 3 bases and J by 0 bases, with 12 bases between. There are 16 residues in the CDR3. This CDR3 is CASSLGPGVSNQPQHF. The CDR3 DNA reads as TGTGCCAGCAGCTTGGGTCCTGGGGTTAGCAATCAGCCCCAGCATTTT.

The J gene is TRBJ1-5, the V gene TRBV24-1; D might be TRBD1 (5 bases). V lost 4 bases, J lost 5 bases, and 5 bases lay in between. This CDR3 is built from 12 residues. CDR1 KGHDR and CDR2 SFDVKD come from the germline V gene. This chain's CDR3 is CATSEGHQPQHF. The CDR3 DNA sequence: TGTGCCACCAGTGAGGGACATCAGCCCCAGCATTTT.

This chain joins TRBV20-1 and TRBJ2-7, with TRBD1 matching 8 bases. Per the germline V gene, CDR1 is DFQATT and CDR2 is SNEGSKA (reference sequence). The CDR3 extends over 14 amino acids. V shed 2 bases and J 6 bases; nucleotides not matched to a gene: 9. The CDR3 DNA sequence: TGCAGTGCTAGACCGACAGGGGACGCCGGCGAGCAGTACTTC. Residues: CSARPTGDAGEQYF.

This clonotype was detected many times. CDR3 residues: CASSYLAGGPAREQYF. The DNA of the CDR3 is TGTGCCAGCAGTTATTTAGCGGGGGGGCCAGCGAGGGAGCAGTACTTC. The chain joins TRBV6-5 to TRBJ2-7, with 11 bases lining up with TRBD2. V trimming: 3 bases; J trimming: 7 bases; junction bases outside the gene matches: 11. The CDR3 has 16 residues. Germline CDR1 reads MNHEY; CDR2 reads SVGAGI.

This clonotype turned up a few times. The gene calls are TRBV20-1 and TRBJ2-1, with 8 bases matching TRBD2. J was trimmed by 8 bases and V by 1 base; bases with no gene match: 4. In germline, CDR1 is DFQATT, CDR2 SNEGSKA (reference sequence). The CDR3 extends over 13 amino acids. The CDR3 loop reads CSARVKREYEQFF. For the CDR3, the DNA is TGCAGTGCTAGAGTTAAGCGGGAGTATGAGCAGTTCTTC.

The chain combines TRBV15 with TRBJ2-7, with 7 nucleotides matching TRBD1. Germline assignment: CDR1 LNHNV and CDR2 YYDKDF (reference sequence). V was pared by 8 bases and J by 3 bases, with 4 bases of the junction left unmatched. The CDR3 spans 12 residues. Here the CDR3 DNA reads TGTGCCACCGGAACAGGGGTCTACGAGCAGTACTTC. It translates to CATGTGVYEQYF.

J is TRBJ2-1 and V is TRBV5-1, with D possibly TRBD1 on 5 matching bases. In germline, CDR1 is SGHRS, CDR2 YFSETQ. The CDR3 sequence is 15 residues long. V lost 2 bases to trimming and J lost 6 bases, with 15 bases between them. The DNA of the CDR3 is TGCGCCAGCAGCTTCGAGTCTCAGGGTGCCAATGAGCAGTTCTTC. It yields the protein CASSFESQGANEQFF.

This clonotype was counted a few times. The rearrangement joins TRBV12-3 or TRBV12-4 to TRBJ2-5; D gene uncertain. The CDR3 is made up of 13 amino acids. Between the trimmed V and J ends, which lost 4 bases and 5 bases, there was a span of 11 bases. The CDR3 is CASSYETKETQYF. CDR3 in DNA: TGTGCCAGCAGTTATGAAACCAAGGAGACCCAGTACTTC.

The V call is TRBV4-1, the J call TRBJ1-2; 11 bases match TRBD1. Trimming at V came to 2 bases and at J to 4 bases, leaving 12 bases not matched to a gene. Looked up from germline, CDR1 is MGHRA and CDR2 is YSYEKL. The CDR3 sequence is 18 residues long. CDR3 sequence (DNA): TGCGCCAGCAGCCAATCCCCGGACAGGGGGCCCCCCCTCTATGGCTACACCTTC. It encodes CASSQSPDRGPPLYGYTF.

The table lists this clonotype with a few counts. The chain is built from TRBV12-3 or TRBV12-4 and TRBJ1-6; 8 bases are a match to TRBD1. CDR3 size: 14 residues. V lost 6 bases, J lost 9 bases, and 7 bases stayed unmatched. The CDR3 region has the DNA TGTGCCAGCAGCGCGACAGGGGAGGGTTCACCCCTCCACTTT. Translated: CASSATGEGSPLHF.

This clonotype showed up many times. Its ends do not fully match the called genes, so a read error is possible. The chain links TRBV6-2 or TRBV6-3 to TRBJ2-7, with TRBD2 identical over 8 bases. Per the germline V gene, CDR1 is MNHEY and CDR2 is SVGEGT. The length of the CDR3 is 13 residues. The CDR3 bases are TGTGCCAGCAGTAGGACTAGCTCCCACGAGCAGTACTTC. Translating it yields CASSRTSSHEQYF.

This clonotype was picked up a small number of times. The CDR3 sequence: CASSLDTTTDTQYF. In DNA, the CDR3 is TGTGCCAGCAGTTTAGATACGACAACAGATACGCAGTATTTT. The chain couples TRBV12-3 or TRBV12-4 to TRBJ2-3; D gene unclear. The CDR3 totals 14 residues. The germline V and J ends were trimmed by 1 base and 3 bases, with 8 bases remaining between them.

This clonotype came up many times. The chain uses TRBV7-2 and TRBJ2-3; a possible D gene is TRBD1 (5 bases). Germline V CDR1 and CDR2: SGHTA, FQGNSA. Trimming cost V 7 bases and J 0 bases, with 8 bases left between them. The CDR3 totals 13 residues. In DNA, the CDR3 is TGTGCCAGCACAAGACAGAGCACAGATACGCAGTATTTT. This gives the protein CASTRQSTDTQYF.

The chain uses TRBV7-9 and TRBJ1-2; D is undetermined. The CDR3 sequence is 15 residues long. Germline assignment: CDR1 SEHNR and CDR2 FQNEAQ (reference sequence). Deletions cut 4 bases from V and 5 bases from J, with 17 bases between. CDR3 loop: CASSYGPRLPYGYTF. CDR3 bases: TGTGCCAGCAGCTACGGGCCTCGACTCCCATATGGCTACACCTTC.